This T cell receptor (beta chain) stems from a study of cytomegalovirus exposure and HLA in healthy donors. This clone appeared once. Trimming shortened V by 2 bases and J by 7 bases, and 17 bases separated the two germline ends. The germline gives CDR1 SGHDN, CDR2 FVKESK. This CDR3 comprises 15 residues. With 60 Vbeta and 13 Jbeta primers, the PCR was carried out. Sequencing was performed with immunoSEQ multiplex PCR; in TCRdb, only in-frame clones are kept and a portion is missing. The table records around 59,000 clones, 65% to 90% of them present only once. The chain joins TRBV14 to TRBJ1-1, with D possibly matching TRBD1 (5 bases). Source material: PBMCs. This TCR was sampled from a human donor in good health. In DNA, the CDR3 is TGTGCCAGCAGCCAACTTCGGCCAGGGCAAAGTGAAGCTTTCTTT. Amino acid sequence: CASSQLRPGQSEAFF.